Below are 19 T cell receptor beta chains sequenced from a single sample in a study of blood T cell repertoires in COVID-19. The data were produced by immunoSEQ multiplex PCR, yet TCRdb's version contains in-frame clones alone and is incomplete. The data contain fewer than 400,000 clones, roughly 90% of them singletons. The sequenced material came from PBMCs or T cells enriched from blood (not recorded which). The receptors were sampled from a woman under 40 who had recovered from COVID-19.

The chain is built from TRBV3-1 (or the pseudogene TRBV3-2) and TRBJ1-1; a weak D match, TRBD1 (6 bases). The V gene lost 4 bases and the J gene lost 11 bases, with 17 bases spanning the gap. The germline V gene has CDR1 LGHDT and CDR2 YNNKEL (reference sequence). The CDR3 is 13 amino acids. CDR3 nucleotides: TGTGCCAGCAGCCTTGGACAGTCTCGTTCGGCTTTCTTT. This encodes CASSLGQSRSAFF.

The chain has TRBV18 and TRBJ1-2; 7 positions match TRBD1. Losses at the gene ends were 5 bases for V and 2 bases for J; bases not matched to a gene: 8. The germline V gene has CDR1 KGHSH and CDR2 LQKENI. The CDR3 is 15 amino acids. Here the CDR3 reads CASSKTDRANYGYTF. The CDR3 region has the DNA TGTGCCAGCTCAAAAACCGACAGGGCCAACTATGGCTACACCTTC.

The chain combines TRBV6-4 with TRBJ2-1, with TRBD1 matching 7 bases. CDR3 length: 15 amino acids. Germline V gene sequence: CDR1 MRHNA, CDR2 SNTAGT. V was clipped by 7 bases and J by 10 bases; unmatched bases: 16. The DNA for the CDR3 is TGTGCCAGCACCAAGACAGGGACCCTCTACGAAGAGCAGTTCTTC. This encodes CASTKTGTLYEEQFF.

The V gene is TRBV2, the J gene TRBJ2-1, with a possible D match to TRBD1 (5 bases). V lost 0 bases to trimming and J lost 2 bases, with 8 bases between them. The CDR3 covers 15 residues. Germline CDR1 SNHLY, CDR2 FYNNEI. CDR3 in DNA: TGTGCCAGCAGTGAAGCAGGGGTTGCCTACAATGAGCAGTTCTTC. Residues: CASSEAGVAYNEQFF.

This clone has just a few counts. The rearrangement uses TRBV4-2 and TRBJ2-1, with 7 bases lining up with TRBD2. This CDR3 contains 15 residues. Germline CDR1 is LGHNA and CDR2 is YNFKEQ. J gave up 3 bases and V 1 base, and 3 bases lay outside the gene matches. The CDR3 DNA sequence: TGTGCCAGCAGCCAAGGGGACTACAACTACAATGAGCAGTTCTTC. Protein product: CASSQGDYNYNEQFF.

J is TRBJ2-3 and V is TRBV11-2, with 9 bases that match TRBD2. The CDR3 is 16 amino acids. V shed 1 base, J shed 5 bases, and the junction held 7 bases outside the gene matches. Germline V gene sequence: CDR1 SGHAT, CDR2 FQNNGV. This chain's CDR3 is CASSLVAGGLKDTQYF. The CDR3 DNA reads as TGTGCCAGCAGCTTAGTTGCGGGGGGGCTTAAAGATACGCAGTATTTT.

The V and J genes are TRBV7-3 and TRBJ2-3; 12 bases are a match to TRBD2. Per germline, CDR1 SGHTA and CDR2 FQGTGA. There are 14 residues in the CDR3. After removal of 6 bases from V and 4 bases from J, the junction contained 2 bases not matched to a gene. CDR3 region: CASRTSGGADTQYF. The CDR3 nucleotides read TGTGCCAGCAGGACTAGCGGGGGCGCAGATACGCAGTATTTT.

In DNA, the CDR3 is TGTGCCAGCAGCGAGGACAGGGGGCTGGATACGCAGTATTTT. Its protein product is CASSEDRGLDTQYF. The chain employs TRBV7-2 and TRBJ2-3; 11 positions agree with TRBD1. V was clipped by 5 bases and J by 6 bases; unmatched bases: 4. This CDR3 is built from 14 residues. CDR1 SGHTA and CDR2 FQGNSA come from the germline V gene.

The chain is built from TRBV19 and TRBJ2-2; D is ambiguous. This CDR3 contains 15 residues. V was cut by 3 bases and J by 0 bases, with 8 bases left in between. Per the germline V gene, CDR1 is LNHDA and CDR2 is SQIVND (reference sequence). The CDR3 is CASSIPTPNTGELFF. The CDR3 coding sequence is TGTGCCAGTAGTATCCCTACCCCGAACACCGGGGAGCTGTTTTTT.

V gene TRBV7-9 combines with J gene TRBJ1-3; 9 positions agree with TRBD1. Losses at the gene ends were 1 base for V and 2 bases for J; bases not matched to a gene: 6. This CDR3 spans 17 amino acids. In germline, CDR1 is SEHNR, CDR2 FQNEAQ (reference sequence). CDR3 region: CASSLVSGTGTGNTIYF. CDR3 DNA: TGTGCCAGCAGCTTAGTTTCGGGGACAGGGACTGGAAACACCATATATTTT.

Here the CDR3 DNA reads TGTGCCAGCAGCGCAGATAATGAAAAACTGTTTTTT. It codes for CASSADNEKLFF. The V call is TRBV7-9, the J call TRBJ1-4; D remains unclear. There are 12 residues in the CDR3. Germline V gene data show CDR1 as SEHNR and CDR2 as FQNEAQ (reference sequence). The germline V and J ends were trimmed by 5 bases and 4 bases, with 5 bases remaining between them. Supplemented by reference TRBV7-9 and TRBJ1-4, the full variable domain reads DTGVSQNPRHKITKRGQNVTFRCDPISEHNRLYWYRQTLGQGPEFLTYFQNEAQLEKSRLLSDRFSAERPKGSFSTLEIQRTEQGDSAMYLCASSADNEKLFFGSGTQLSVL.

This chain connects TRBV2 to TRBJ1-1; 7 bases are shared with TRBD1. The CDR3 covers 13 residues. V lost 4 bases, J lost 7 bases, and 6 bases stayed unmatched. Germline V gene data show CDR1 as SNHLY and CDR2 as FYNNEI. CDR3 region: CASSVGQGVEAFF. The CDR3, as DNA: TGTGCCAGCAGTGTGGGGCAGGGGGTTGAAGCTTTCTTT. Together with reference TRBV2 and TRBJ1-1, the CDR3 gives the full variable domain: EPEVTQTPSHQVTQMGQEVILRCVPISNHLYFYWYRQILGQKVEFLVSFYNNEISEKSEIFDDQFSVERPDGSNFTLKIRSTKLEDSAMYFCASSVGQGVEAFFGQGTRLTVV.

The V and J genes are TRBV7-6 and TRBJ1-4, with 7 bases identical to TRBD1. CDR3 length equals 15 residues. Losses at the gene ends were 4 bases for V and 8 bases for J; bases not matched to a gene: 10. Germline assignment: CDR1 SGHVS and CDR2 FNYEAQ. CDR3 residues: CASSSTGAVGEKLFF. In DNA, the CDR3 is TGTGCCAGCAGCTCTACAGGGGCGGTCGGCGAAAAACTGTTTTTT.

V usage is TRBV10-3 and J usage is TRBJ1-2; no reliable D call. The V end lost 0 bases, the J end lost 8 bases, and 7 bases lay between the germline ends. CDR3 size: 12 residues. Germline CDR1 reads ENHRY; CDR2 reads SYGVKD. The DNA for the CDR3 is TGTGCCATCAGTGAGTCGTCGAGGGGCTACACCTTC. Its translation is CAISESSRGYTF.

V is TRBV4-3 and J is TRBJ1-1, with D unresolved. The V end lost 1 base, the J end lost 5 bases, and 8 bases lay between the germline ends. CDR1 and CDR2 from the germline V gene are LGHNA and YSLEER. The CDR3 is made up of 13 amino acids. The CDR3 spells CASSQVPGTEAFF. In DNA form, the CDR3 reads TGCGCCAGCAGCCAAGTCCCGGGGACTGAAGCTTTCTTT.

The CDR3 loop reads CASTSPTEAFF. In DNA form, the CDR3 reads TGTGCCAGCACGTCCCCCACTGAAGCTTTCTTT. The V gene is TRBV28, the J gene TRBJ1-1; no firm D call. The CDR3 is made up of 11 amino acids. The V gene's germline CDR1 is MDHEN and CDR2 SYDVKM. The germline V and J ends were trimmed by 7 bases and 4 bases, with 7 bases remaining between them.

The chain joins TRBV7-3 to TRBJ2-2; weak D call: TRBD2 (6 bases). CDR1 SGHTA and CDR2 FQGTGA come from the germline V gene. The CDR3 spans 16 residues. The V end was cut by 2 bases, the J end by 6 bases, with 16 bases between. The CDR3 DNA reads TGTGCCAGCAGCTTACACCCAGGGAGGATCCCCGGGGAGCTGTTTTTT. This gives the protein CASSLHPGRIPGELFF.

The chain recombines TRBV5-1 with TRBJ1-1, with TRBD1 identical over 7 bases. Losses at the gene ends were 3 bases for V and 0 bases for J; bases not matched to a gene: 5. CDR1 is SGHRS and CDR2 is YFSETQ in the germline V gene. The CDR3 length is 15 residues. The CDR3 sequence is CASSSSTGLNTEAFF. The CDR3 DNA sequence: TGCGCCAGCAGCTCGTCGACAGGGTTGAACACTGAAGCTTTCTTT. Full variable domain (remainder filled in from reference TRBV5-1 and TRBJ1-1): KAGVTQTPRYLIKTRGQQVTLSCSPISGHRSVSWYQQTPGQGLQFLFEYFSETQRNKGNFPGRFSGRQFSNSRSEMNVSTLELGDSALYLCASSSSTGLNTEAFFGQGTRLTVV.

The V call is TRBV7-8, the J call TRBJ1-2; D remains ambiguous. CDR1 and CDR2 (germline): SGHVS, FQNEAQ. The CDR3 sequence is 13 residues long. Trimming removed 5 bases at V and 1 base at J, with 8 bases between. CDR3 protein: CASSPTINYGYTF. The CDR3, as DNA: TGTGCCAGCAGCCCTACTATTAACTATGGCTACACCTTC.